This T cell receptor beta chain was identified during a study of blood T cell repertoires in COVID-19. CDR1 is MNHEY, CDR2 SVGAGI, per germline. The junction had 3 bases not matched to a gene; V was cut back by 6 bases and J by 0 bases. The CDR3 has 14 amino acids. Assay: immunoSEQ multiplex PCR; the TCRdb copy retains only in-frame clones and omits some. The repertoire holds 200,000 to 300,000 clones, with about 90% as singletons. The sample consisted of peripheral blood. This chain uses TRBV6-5 with TRBJ1-2; 8 nucleotides line up with TRBD1. This TCR was recovered from an older man with acute or convalescent COVID-19. The CDR3 here is CASRTGGSNYGYTF. The CDR3 bases are TGTGCCAGCAGAACAGGGGGTTCTAACTATGGCTACACCTTC.